This TCR beta chain was captured by sequencing in a study of blood T cell repertoires in COVID-19 (dated by TCRdb to about 2020). Turning to the overall study: Samples from collaborators originated in the United States, Italy and Spain and spanned both the acute and convalescent phases of COVID-19. A de-identified subject ID, COVID-19 status, age in years and sex were almost always included in the sample metadata. The repertoires were made available in a free public database intended to serve as a resource for research on the immune response to SARS-CoV-2. The prospective study material was composed of cDNA or gDNA derived from T cells, B-cell-depleted T cells, or PBMCs. Samples came from the ongoing ImmuneRACE study (first 160 participants) plus 1,254 subjects from 6 global collaborators. Deeply sampled blood TCRbeta repertoires from subjects exposed to, actively infected with, or recovered from COVID-19 were included in the dataset. Where HLA class I and class II types were available, the types were taken from metadata supplied by the sample provider, not from assay-based typing.

TCRbeta CDR3 regions were amplified from genomic DNA using the immunoSEQ Assay, a bias-controlled multiplex PCR. On the authors' methods: Nucleated cell counts per sample were estimated from amplification of reference gene primers within the assay. Sequence reads were collapsed and filtered to measure the absolute abundance of every unique TCRbeta CDR3 rearrangement. Productive Simpson clonality was computed per sample as the square root of Simpson's diversity index over productive rearrangements. TCRdb obtained this table from immuneACCESS and retained in-frame rearrangements with V and J assigned. These tables miss some clones; where compared with another copy, unresolved V genes account for less than half of the shortfall, and the remainder is unexplained. V, J and clone size were drawn from that table, and D and trimming were deduced from the DNA. This sample is represented by tens of thousands of clones; about 86% of them were singletons. The ten largest make up 25% to 30% of the sample.

The CDR3 starts with the cysteine, ends with the phenylalanine, and has 13 residues. The read is trimmed to its CDR3 DNA, 39 bases read in frame from base 1. Ends trimmed: V by 3 bases, J by 7 bases; bases unmatched to a gene: 3. CDR1 SGHTA and CDR2 FQGTGA were looked up in the germline V gene. Overall results and qualifications from the work: The amount of clinical and demographic metadata varied by source and participant and was provided uncurated.

The collaborating institutions used their own protocols to collect whole blood in K2EDTA tubes. For TCRbeta analysis, collaborators shipped samples in one of three forms: frozen whole blood, isolated PBMCs, or DNA extracted from either of those sample types. Concerning this clone: No cognate antigen has been identified for it. Within one base of it there is no much larger clone, and no base qualities were kept.

This sequence was found in a human donor in a cohort sampled during active COVID-19. The rearrangement joined TRBV7-3 to TRBJ2-7; the junction holds 10 bases that match TRBD1. The source material was peripheral blood. The CDR3 amino acid sequence is: CASSLTGGEEQYF. The DNA reads TGTGCCAGCAGCTTGACAGGGGGCGAGGAGCAGTACTTC.